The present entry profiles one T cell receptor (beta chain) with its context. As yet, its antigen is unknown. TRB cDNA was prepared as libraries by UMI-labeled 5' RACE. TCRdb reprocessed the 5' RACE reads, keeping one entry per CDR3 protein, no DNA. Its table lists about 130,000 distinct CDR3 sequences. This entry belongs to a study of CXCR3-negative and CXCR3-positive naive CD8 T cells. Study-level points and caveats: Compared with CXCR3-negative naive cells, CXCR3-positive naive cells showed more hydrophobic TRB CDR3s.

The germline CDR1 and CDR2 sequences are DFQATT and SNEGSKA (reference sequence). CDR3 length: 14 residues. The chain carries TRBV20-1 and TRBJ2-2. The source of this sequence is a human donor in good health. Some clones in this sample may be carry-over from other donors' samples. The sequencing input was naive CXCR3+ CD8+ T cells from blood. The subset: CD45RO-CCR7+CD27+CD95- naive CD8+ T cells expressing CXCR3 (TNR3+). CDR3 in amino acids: CSAREGGNTGELFF.